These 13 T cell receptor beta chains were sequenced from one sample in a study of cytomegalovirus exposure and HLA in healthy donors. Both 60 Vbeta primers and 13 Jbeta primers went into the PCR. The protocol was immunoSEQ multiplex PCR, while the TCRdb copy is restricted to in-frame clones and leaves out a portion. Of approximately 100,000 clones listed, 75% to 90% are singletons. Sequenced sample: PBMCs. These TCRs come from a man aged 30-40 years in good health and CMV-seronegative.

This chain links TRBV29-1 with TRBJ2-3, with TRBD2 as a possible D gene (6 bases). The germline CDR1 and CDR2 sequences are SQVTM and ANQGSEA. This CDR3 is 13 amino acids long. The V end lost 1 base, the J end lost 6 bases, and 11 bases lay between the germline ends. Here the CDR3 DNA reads TGCAGCGTTGAAGGTAGTCTAGCGGATACGCAGTATTTT. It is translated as CSVEGSLADTQYF.

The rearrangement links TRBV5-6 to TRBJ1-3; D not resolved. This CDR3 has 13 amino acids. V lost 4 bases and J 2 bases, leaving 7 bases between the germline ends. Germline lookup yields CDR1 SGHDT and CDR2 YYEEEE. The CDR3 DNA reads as TGTGCCAGCAGCGAGGGTACTGGAAACACCATATATTTT. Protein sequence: CASSEGTGNTIYF.

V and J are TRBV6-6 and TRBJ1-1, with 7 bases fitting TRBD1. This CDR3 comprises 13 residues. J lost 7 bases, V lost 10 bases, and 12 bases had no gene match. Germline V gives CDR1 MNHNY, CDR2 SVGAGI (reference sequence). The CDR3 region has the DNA TGTGCCATCACAGGACAGGTCGGCGGTGAAGCTTTCTTT. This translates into CAITGQVGGEAFF.

CDR3 residues: CASSLFVSGLNEQFF. The CDR3 DNA is TGTGCCAGCAGCTTGTTTGTTAGCGGGTTAAATGAGCAGTTCTTC. The gene calls are TRBV5-4 and TRBJ2-1, with 7 positions matching TRBD2. The V segment lost 1 base and the J segment 7 bases; nucleotides outside the gene matches: 8. Germline V CDR1 and CDR2: SGHNT, YYREEE (reference sequence). This CDR3 has 15 amino acids.

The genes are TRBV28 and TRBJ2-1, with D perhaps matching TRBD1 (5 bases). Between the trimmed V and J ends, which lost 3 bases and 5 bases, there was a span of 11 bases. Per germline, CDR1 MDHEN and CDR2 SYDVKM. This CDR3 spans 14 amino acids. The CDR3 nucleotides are TGTGCCAGCAGTTTCCTCCAGGGCGACAATGAGCAGTTCTTC. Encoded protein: CASSFLQGDNEQFF.

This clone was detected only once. CDR3 sequence: CASTLPTAGTEAFF. CDR3 nucleotide sequence: TGTGCCAGTACGCTCCCAACGGCAGGAACAGAAGCTTTCTTT. The J gene is TRBJ1-1, the V gene TRBV7-9; the D is unclear. With 9 bases removed from V and 8 bases from J, the gap between germline ends came to 22 bases. This CDR3 comprises 14 residues. Germline V lookup: CDR1 SEHNR, CDR2 FQNEAQ (reference sequence). Using reference TRBV7-9 and TRBJ1-1 for the parts outside the CDR3, the full variable domain is DTGVSQNPRHKITKRGQNVTFRCDPISEHNRLYWYRQTLGQGPEFLTYFQNEAQLEKSRLLSDRFSAERPKGSFSTLEIQRTEQGDSAMYLCASTLPTAGTEAFFGQGTRLTVV.

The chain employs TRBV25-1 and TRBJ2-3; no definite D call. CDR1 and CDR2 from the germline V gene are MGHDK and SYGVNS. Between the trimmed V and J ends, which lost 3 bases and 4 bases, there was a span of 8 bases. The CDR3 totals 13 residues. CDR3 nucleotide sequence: TGTGCCAGCAGTGACGACATATCAGATACGCAGTATTTT. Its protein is CASSDDISDTQYF.

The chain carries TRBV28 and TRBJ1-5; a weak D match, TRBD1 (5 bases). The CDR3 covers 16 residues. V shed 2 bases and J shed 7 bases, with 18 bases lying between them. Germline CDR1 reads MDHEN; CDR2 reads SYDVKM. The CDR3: CASSLPVDPGEQPQHF. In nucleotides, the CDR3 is TGTGCCAGCAGTTTACCCGTTGACCCGGGGGAGCAGCCCCAGCATTTT.

CDR3 in amino acids: CASKSDRGFSQPQHF. In DNA form, the CDR3 reads TGTGCCAGCAAAAGTGACAGGGGTTTTTCGCAGCCCCAGCATTTT. This rearrangement joins TRBV28 to TRBJ1-5; 8 positions agree with TRBD1. V lost 7 bases and J lost 7; bases outside the gene matches: 12. This CDR3 spans 15 amino acids. Germline V gene sequence: CDR1 MDHEN, CDR2 SYDVKM.

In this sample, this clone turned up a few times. The CDR3 DNA sequence: TGTGCCAGCAGCGACGGAGCGGGTGGCTACACCTTC. Encoded protein: CASSDGAGGYTF. V usage is TRBV9 and J usage is TRBJ1-2, with D hard to call. The CDR3 loop spans 12 amino acids. The germline CDR1 and CDR2 sequences are SGDLS and YYNGEE. Trimming removed 3 bases at V and 7 bases at J, with 10 bases between.

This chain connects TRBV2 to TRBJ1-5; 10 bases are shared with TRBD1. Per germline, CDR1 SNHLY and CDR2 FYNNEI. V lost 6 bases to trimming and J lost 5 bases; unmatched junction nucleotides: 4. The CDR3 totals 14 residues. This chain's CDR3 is CASRETGGYQPQHF. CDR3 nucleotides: TGTGCCAGCAGGGAGACAGGGGGCTATCAGCCCCAGCATTTT. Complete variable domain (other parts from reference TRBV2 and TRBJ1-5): EPEVTQTPSHQVTQMGQEVILRCVPISNHLYFYWYRQILGQKVEFLVSFYNNEISEKSEIFDDQFSVERPDGSNFTLKIRSTKLEDSAMYFCASRETGGYQPQHFGDGTRLSIL.

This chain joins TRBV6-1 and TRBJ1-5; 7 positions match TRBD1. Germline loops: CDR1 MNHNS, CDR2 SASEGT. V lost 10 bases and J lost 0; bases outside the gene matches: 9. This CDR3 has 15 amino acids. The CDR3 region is CANHRGPLSNQPQHF. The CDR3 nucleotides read TGTGCCAACCACAGGGGCCCCCTTAGCAATCAGCCCCAGCATTTT.

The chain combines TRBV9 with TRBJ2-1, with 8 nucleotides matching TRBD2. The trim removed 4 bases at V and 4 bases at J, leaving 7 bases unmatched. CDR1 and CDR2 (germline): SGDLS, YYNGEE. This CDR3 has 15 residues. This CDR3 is CASSPGAGGYNEQFF. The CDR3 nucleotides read TGTGCCAGCAGCCCTGGGGCGGGGGGTTACAATGAGCAGTTCTTC. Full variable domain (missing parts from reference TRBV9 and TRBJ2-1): DSGVTQTPKHLITATGQRVTLRCSPRSGDLSVYWYQQSLDQGLQFLIQYYNGEERAKGNILERFSAQQFPDLHSELNLSSLELGDSALYFCASSPGAGGYNEQFFGPGTRLTVL.